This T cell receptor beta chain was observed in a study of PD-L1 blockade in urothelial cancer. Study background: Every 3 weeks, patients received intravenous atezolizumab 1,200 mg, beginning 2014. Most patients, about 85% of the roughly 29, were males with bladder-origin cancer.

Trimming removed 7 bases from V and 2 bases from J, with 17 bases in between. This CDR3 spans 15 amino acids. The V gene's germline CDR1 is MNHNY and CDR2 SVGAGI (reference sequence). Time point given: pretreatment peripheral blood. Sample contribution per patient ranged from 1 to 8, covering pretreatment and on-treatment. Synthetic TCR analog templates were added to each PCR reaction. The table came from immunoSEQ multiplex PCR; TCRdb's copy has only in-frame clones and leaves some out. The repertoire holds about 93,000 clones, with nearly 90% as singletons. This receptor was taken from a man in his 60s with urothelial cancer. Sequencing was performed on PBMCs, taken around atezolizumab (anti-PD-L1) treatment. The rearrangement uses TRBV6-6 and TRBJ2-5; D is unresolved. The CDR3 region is CASTLGPSAQETQYF. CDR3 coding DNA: TGTGCCAGCACCCTAGGTCCCTCGGCTCAAGAGACCCAGTACTTC.